The 9 T cell receptor beta chains in this list originate from one sample, sequenced in a study of T cell responses to AZD1222 COVID-19 vaccine. The table came from immunoSEQ multiplex PCR; TCRdb's copy has only in-frame clones and leaves some out. The repertoire has more than 110,000 clones, approximately 92% of them found once; the top ten carry about 5%. The starting material was peripheral blood, obtained on day 0 of AZD1222 vaccination. The receptor source for this set is an adult in good health.

The gene calls are TRBV2 and TRBJ1-1, with 9 bases that match TRBD1. V lost 3 bases to trimming and J lost 5 bases; unmatched junction nucleotides: 7. From germline, CDR1 is SNHLY and CDR2 FYNNEI. There are 15 residues in the CDR3. CDR3 protein: CASSEGNRGRTEAFF. For the CDR3, the DNA is TGTGCCAGCAGTGAGGGGAACAGGGGGCGGACTGAAGCTTTCTTT.

The rearrangement links TRBV19 to TRBJ2-1; 8 nucleotides agree with TRBD1. Trimming removed 3 bases from V and 4 bases from J; junction bases left unmatched: 5. This CDR3 contains 15 residues. CDR1 LNHDA and CDR2 SQIVND come from the germline V gene (reference sequence). In DNA form, the CDR3 reads TGTGCCAGTAGTATTCGACAGGGGACATACAATGAGCAGTTCTTC. It is translated as CASSIRQGTYNEQFF.

V usage is TRBV29-1 and J usage is TRBJ2-3; 9 positions agree with TRBD2. The CDR3 covers 16 residues. Unmatched junction bases numbered 13, after V lost 7 bases and J lost 2 bases. Germline loops: CDR1 SQVTM, CDR2 ANQGSEA. CDR3 sequence (DNA): TGCAGCGGAGCGGGAGGTCCCCACACGTACACAGATACGCAGTATTTT. Residues: CSGAGGPHTYTDTQYF.

This chain connects TRBV7-9 to TRBJ1-3; D remains ambiguous. There are 12 residues in the CDR3. In germline, CDR1 is SEHNR, CDR2 FQNEAQ (reference sequence). Trimming stripped 5 bases from V and 4 bases from J, with 6 bases between. CDR3 region: CASSPSGNTIYF. In DNA, the CDR3 is TGTGCCAGCAGCCCTTCCGGAAACACCATATATTTT.

V is TRBV4-1 and J is TRBJ1-3; D uncertain. CDR1 and CDR2 from the germline V gene are MGHRA and YSYEKL. The CDR3 is 17 amino acids. V was cut by 0 bases and J by 0 bases, with 12 bases left in between. The CDR3 reads CASSQDVKRYSGNTIYF. For the CDR3, the DNA is TGCGCCAGCAGCCAAGATGTCAAAAGGTACTCTGGAAACACCATATATTTT.

The chain uses TRBV28 and TRBJ2-1; D is perhaps TRBD1 or TRBD2 (5 bases each). V gave up 5 bases and J gave up 5 bases, with 19 bases separating them. CDR3 length equals 16 residues. Germline CDR1 MDHEN, CDR2 SYDVKM. CDR3 sequence: CASSTPDGALDNEQFF. The CDR3 DNA is TGTGCCAGCAGTACCCCGGACGGGGCCTTGGACAATGAGCAGTTCTTC.

The V call is TRBV7-2, the J call TRBJ1-2, with TRBD1 as a possible D gene (6 bases). V was clipped by 2 bases and J by 3 bases, with 13 bases between them. The germline V gene encodes CDR1 SGHTA and CDR2 FQGNSA. The CDR3 totals 15 residues. This chain's CDR3 is CASSLFLGGDYGYTF. Here the CDR3 DNA reads TGTGCCAGCAGCTTATTTTTGGGGGGCGACTATGGCTACACCTTC.

This clone was seen only once. This chain uses TRBV5-1 with TRBJ1-1; D possibly corresponds to TRBD1 (5 bases). Germline loops: CDR1 SGHRS, CDR2 YFSETQ. This CDR3 contains 14 residues. V dropped 3 bases and J dropped 2 bases, with 11 bases sitting between them. The CDR3 reads CASSSAGGNTEAFF. The CDR3 region has the DNA TGCGCCAGCAGCTCCGCGGGGGGAAACACTGAAGCTTTCTTT.

The gene calls are TRBV9 and TRBJ2-5; tentative D call: TRBD2 (5 bases). Germline values: CDR1 SGDLS, CDR2 YYNGEE. V dropped 4 bases and J dropped 1 base, with 14 bases sitting between them. This CDR3 region has 15 residues. The CDR3 is CASSYSSDPQETQYF. As DNA, the CDR3 is TGTGCCAGCAGCTACAGTAGCGACCCCCAAGAGACCCAGTACTTC.